This entry lists 9 T cell receptor beta chains sequenced from one sample in a study of patients and donors after allogeneic stem cell transplantation. TCRdb redid the calling of the RT-PCR reads with MiXCR, one entry per CDR3 protein. The table lists some 150,000 distinct CDR3 sequences, approximately 40% of them singletons. The material sequenced was blood, either unsorted or a sorted T cell fraction (not recorded which). The source is a human donor who was either an allogeneic HSCT recipient or a stem cell or donor lymphocyte infusion donor (not recorded which). It is not recorded whose cells these are; they may come from a transplant donor.

The genes are TRBV6-5 and TRBJ1-1; tentative D call: TRBD1 (6 bases). Germline V gene sequence: CDR1 MNHEY, CDR2 SVGAGI. Trimming removed 6 bases from V and 5 bases from J, with 22 bases in between. This CDR3 comprises 16 residues. The chain's CDR3 is CASSIGVGGRGTEAFF. The DNA for the CDR3 is TGTGCCAGCAGCATTGGGGTGGGGGGCAGAGGTACTGAAGCTTTCTTT.

The gene calls are TRBV12-3 or TRBV12-4 and TRBJ1-5, with D maybe TRBD1 (5 bases). V was trimmed by 5 bases and J by 4 bases, leaving 15 bases between them. This CDR3 has 15 amino acids. The CDR3: CASSPGTQSNQPQHF. CDR3 nucleotides: TGTGCCAGCAGTCCCGGGACTCAAAGTAATCAGCCCCAGCATTTT.

There are many counts of this clonotype. The rearrangement joins TRBV12-3 or TRBV12-4 to TRBJ1-5; no firm D call. The CDR3 loop spans 14 amino acids. The germline V and J ends were trimmed by 6 bases and 3 bases, with 12 bases remaining between them. CDR3 nucleotides: TGTGCCAGCAGCCCCGACGGTTACAATCAGCCCCAGCATTTT. Translation gives CASSPDGYNQPQHF.

This chain connects TRBV12-3 or TRBV12-4 to TRBJ1-6; D not resolved. V was clipped by 7 bases and J by 0 bases, with 13 bases between them. The CDR3 runs 16 residues. The CDR3 bases are TGTGCCAGCACCCTTAAATTGAGCTCCTATAATTCACCCCTCCACTTT. Its protein product is CASTLKLSSYNSPLHF.

This chain uses TRBV5-1 with TRBJ2-5, with 9 bases aligning to TRBD1. This CDR3 has 17 amino acids. V lost 4 bases, J lost 4 bases, and 14 bases stayed unmatched. CDR1 is SGHRS and CDR2 is YFSETQ in the germline V gene. The CDR3 nucleotides read TGCGCCAGCAGCGGGGATCCGACAGGGGGATTGAGAGAGACCCAGTACTTC. Its translation: CASSGDPTGGLRETQYF. Full variable domain (remainder filled in from reference TRBV5-1 and TRBJ2-5): KAGVTQTPRYLIKTRGQQVTLSCSPISGHRSVSWYQQTPGQGLQFLFEYFSETQRNKGNFPGRFSGRQFSNSRSEMNVSTLELGDSALYLCASSGDPTGGLRETQYFGPGTRLLVL.

CDR3: CASSPRDSLGYTF. The DNA for the CDR3 is TGTGCCAGCAGTCCGCGGGACAGTTTGGGCTACACCTTC. The gene calls are TRBV12-3 or TRBV12-4 and TRBJ1-2; 7 bases fit TRBD1. CDR3 length equals 13 residues. V trimming: 5 bases; J trimming: 8 bases; junction bases outside the gene matches: 8.

The rearrangement joins TRBV20-1 to TRBJ2-2; D might be TRBD1 (6 bases). Germline V gives CDR1 DFQATT, CDR2 SNEGSKA (reference sequence). V dropped 6 bases and J dropped 4 bases, with 15 bases sitting between them. This CDR3 region has 14 residues. CDR3 DNA sequence: TGCAGTGCAACTGACAGGAGTAGCACCGGGGAGCTGTTTTTT. It is translated as CSATDRSSTGELFF.

V gene TRBV27 combines with J gene TRBJ1-6, with D uncertain. Looked up from germline, CDR1 is MNHEY and CDR2 is SMNVEV (reference sequence). Deletions cut 5 bases from V and 8 bases from J, with 19 bases between. CDR3 length: 16 residues. The CDR3 here is CASSTRMRKVDSPLHF. The CDR3 DNA reads as TGTGCCAGCAGTACGCGCATGCGGAAGGTGGATTCACCCCTCCACTTT.

The chain recombines TRBV20-1 with TRBJ1-4; tentatively, D is TRBD1 (6 bases). Trimming shortened V by 5 bases and J by 10 bases, and 20 bases separated the two germline ends. Germline CDR1 DFQATT, CDR2 SNEGSKA (reference sequence). CDR3 size: 14 residues. CDR3 DNA sequence: TGCAGTGCTCGTCCGAGGGGGGGAGAGGTAAAACTGTTTTTT. Protein: CSARPRGGEVKLFF.